This T cell receptor (beta chain) emerged from a study of preoperative IRX-2 immunotherapy in early breast cancer. Treatment: preoperative locoregional IRX-2 cytokine immunotherapy. This phase Ib study tested locoregional IRX-2 cytokine immunotherapy given before surgery. CDR3 length: 12 amino acids. CDR1 and CDR2 from the germline V gene are SGHKS and YYEKEE (reference sequence). V shed 0 bases and J shed 2 bases, with 1 base lying between them. Data came from immunoSEQ multiplex PCR; TCRdb stores just in-frame clones and leaves some out. Of under 15,000 clones in the sample, roughly 88% were seen once.

Specimen collection occurred from a patient treated with IRX-2 immunotherapy. This sequence joins TRBV5-5 and TRBJ2-3; D is unclear. This clonotype was obtained from a human donor with breast cancer. CDR3 in DNA: TGTGCCAGCAGCTTGGCCACAGATACGCAGTATTTT. Its protein is CASSLATDTQYF. The variable domain in full, completed from reference TRBV5-5 and TRBJ2-3, reads DAGVTQSPTHLIKTRGQQVTLRCSPISGHKSVSWYQQVLGQGPQFIFQYYEKEERGRGNFPDRFSARQFPNYSSELNVNALLLGDSALYLCASSLATDTQYFGPGTRLTVL.